The 18 T cell receptor beta chains listed next were all sequenced from one sample in a study of T cell responses to AZD1222 COVID-19 vaccine. TCRdb's copy holds only in-frame clones and misses some; the assay was immunoSEQ multiplex PCR. This table has about 140,000 clones, roughly 92% appearing once. The sample in question was peripheral blood, obtained 28 days after the second AZD1222 dose. These receptors were taken from an adult who received the AZD1222 COVID-19 vaccine.

V and J are TRBV6-1 and TRBJ2-7; 7 nucleotides line up with TRBD2. The CDR3 covers 13 residues. Germline V CDR1 and CDR2: MNHNS, SASEGT. The J segment lost 3 bases and the V segment lost 2 bases, leaving 1 base of the junction unmatched. CDR3 coding DNA: TGTGCCAGCAGTGAACGGGGGGTCTACGAGCAGTACTTC. Translated, it gives CASSERGVYEQYF.

V is TRBV29-1 and J is TRBJ2-1, with D perhaps TRBD2 (6 bases). Germline CDR1 SQVTM, CDR2 ANQGSEA. This CDR3 spans 14 amino acids. V lost 4 bases, J lost 8 bases, and 18 bases lay in between. CDR3 sequence (DNA): TGCAGCGTTGTTAGGGGAGGCCCCCGGGATGAGCAGTTCTTC. Amino acids: CSVVRGGPRDEQFF.

V gene TRBV6-5 combines with J gene TRBJ2-1, with TRBD2 matching 15 bases. The CDR3 is 15 amino acids. Germline CDR1 and CDR2: MNHEY and SVGAGI. The V gene end was trimmed by 6 bases and the J gene end by 5 bases; junction bases not matched to a gene: 2. In DNA, the CDR3 is TGTGCCAGCAGCGGGACTAGCGGGAGGCACAATGAGCAGTTCTTC. Protein: CASSGTSGRHNEQFF.

The V and J genes are TRBV6-5 and TRBJ2-7; 11 positions match TRBD2. The CDR3 has 13 residues. After removal of 4 bases from V and 7 bases from J, the junction contained 3 bases not matched to a gene. From germline, CDR1 is MNHEY and CDR2 SVGAGI. In nucleotides, the CDR3 is TGTGCCAGCAGTTCTAGCGGGAGGCCTGAGCAGTACTTC. Residues: CASSSSGRPEQYF.

V is TRBV4-3 and J is TRBJ2-2, with TRBD2 identical over 9 bases. J was trimmed by 5 bases and V by 0 bases; bases with no gene match: 7. Germline-derived CDR1 and CDR2 are LGHNA and YSLEER. The CDR3 consists of 17 residues. The DNA for the CDR3 is TGCGCCAGCAGCCAAGATAGCGGGAGCAGGTGGACCGGGGAGCTGTTTTTT. As protein: CASSQDSGSRWTGELFF.

This chain joins TRBV6-1 and TRBJ1-5; D gene unclear. The CDR3 sequence is 15 residues long. Germline lookup yields CDR1 MNHNS and CDR2 SASEGT. V was pared by 3 bases and J by 0 bases, with 9 bases between. CDR3 sequence (DNA): TGTGCCAGCAGTGAGTGGCGAAATAGCAATCAGCCCCAGCATTTT. Residues: CASSEWRNSNQPQHF.

The CDR3 bases are TGTGCCAGCAGTGAATCCAAGGAGTGGGGGGAGACCCAGTACTTC. It translates to CASSESKEWGETQYF. The chain uses TRBV25-1 and TRBJ2-5; tentatively, D is TRBD1 or TRBD2 (5 bases each). CDR1 is MGHDK and CDR2 is SYGVNS in the germline V gene. The CDR3 is 15 residues long. V was pared by 1 base and J by 5 bases, with 14 bases between.

The chain recombines TRBV28 with TRBJ1-1; TRBD1 aligns across 9 bases. The junction had 9 bases not matched to a gene; V was cut back by 8 bases and J by 8 bases. Germline values: CDR1 MDHEN, CDR2 SYDVKM. This CDR3 spans 13 amino acids. The CDR3 DNA reads as TGTGCCAGCCATTATAGGGACAGGGTCGAAGCTTTCTTT. Translating gives CASHYRDRVEAFF. Using reference TRBV28 and TRBJ1-1 for the parts outside the CDR3, the full variable domain is DVKVTQSSRYLVKRTGEKVFLECVQDMDHENMFWYRQDPGLGLRLIYFSYDVKMKEKGDIPEGYSVSREKKERFSLILESASTNQTSMYLCASHYRDRVEAFFGQGTRLTVV.

The V call is TRBV30, the J call TRBJ1-2; 7 nucleotides agree with TRBD1. Losses at the gene ends were 5 bases for V and 7 bases for J; bases not matched to a gene: 16. CDR1 and CDR2 (germline): GTSNPN, SVGIG (reference sequence). The CDR3 runs to 15 residues. This CDR3 is CAWGRDRASISGYTF. DNA of the CDR3: TGTGCCTGGGGACGAGACAGGGCTAGTATTAGTGGCTACACCTTC.

In the case of this clone: One end of the junction varies from germline; a read error may be responsible. The rearrangement uses TRBV19 and TRBJ1-3; tentative D call: TRBD1 (5 bases). The CDR3 totals 14 residues. The germline V gene encodes CDR1 LNHDA and CDR2 SQIVND (reference sequence). Here the CDR3 reads CAGSDRTFGNTIYF. The CDR3 nucleotides read TGTGCCGGTAGTGACCGGACATTTGGAAACACCATATATTTT.

The rearrangement links TRBV4-3 to TRBJ2-1; D remains ambiguous. The CDR3 runs 16 residues. Deletions cut 0 bases from V and 2 bases from J, with 11 bases between. The germline V gene has CDR1 LGHNA and CDR2 YSLEER. The CDR3 sequence is CASSQDRPPPYNEQFF. The CDR3 DNA is TGCGCCAGCAGCCAAGATCGGCCACCCCCCTACAATGAGCAGTTCTTC.

The CDR3 reads CASSFLGQVVNTEAFF. The CDR3 nucleotides read TGTGCCAGCAGTTTCCTTGGACAGGTGGTAAACACTGAAGCTTTCTTT. This chain joins TRBV28 and TRBJ1-1; 7 bases match TRBD1. The CDR3 runs 16 residues. Germline V gene lookup returns CDR1 MDHEN and CDR2 SYDVKM. The V and J ends lost 3 bases and 2 bases, in that order; junction bases with no gene match: 9.

The table lists this clone with a count of one. This sequence joins TRBV4-1 and TRBJ1-2; D remains unclear. This CDR3 comprises 15 residues. Germline CDR1 MGHRA, CDR2 YSYEKL. The V end was cut by 0 bases, the J end by 0 bases, with 8 bases between. The CDR3 bases are TGCGCCAGCAGCCAAGAAGGCAGCTCTAACTATGGCTACACCTTC. Translating it yields CASSQEGSSNYGYTF.

The table lists this clone with a count of one. The rearrangement joins TRBV2 to TRBJ2-3; a possible D gene is TRBD2 (6 bases). CDR1 SNHLY and CDR2 FYNNEI come from the germline V gene. The CDR3 loop spans 14 amino acids. V lost 6 bases and J 0 bases, leaving 10 bases between the germline ends. CDR3: CASRVAVSTDTQYF. In nucleotides, the CDR3 is TGTGCCAGCAGGGTAGCGGTTAGCACAGATACGCAGTATTTT.

This chain connects TRBV9 to TRBJ2-1; the D is unclear. The CDR3 loop spans 12 amino acids. Trimming removed 3 bases at V and 5 bases at J, with 6 bases between. The germline CDR1 and CDR2 sequences are SGDLS and YYNGEE. CDR3 protein: CASSARDNEQFF. The CDR3 DNA is TGTGCCAGCAGCGCAAGAGACAATGAGCAGTTCTTC.

As DNA, the CDR3 is TGTGCCAGCAGTCCCCGTGAGGCGACTAATGAAAAACTGTTTTTT. This codes for CASSPREATNEKLFF. The genes are TRBV27 and TRBJ1-4; the D is unclear. The CDR3 runs to 15 residues. From germline, CDR1 is MNHEY and CDR2 SMNVEV (reference sequence). The V and J ends lost 5 bases and 2 bases respectively, with 12 bases between them.

V gene TRBV11-1 combines with J gene TRBJ1-1; D unclear. Germline V gene data show CDR1 as SGHAT and CDR2 as FQDESV (reference sequence). This CDR3 comprises 13 residues. Trimming removed 4 bases at V and 1 base at J, with 7 bases between. In DNA, the CDR3 is TGTGCCAGCAGCTCCCCCGGGAACACTGAAGCTTTCTTT. It encodes CASSSPGNTEAFF.

The chain combines TRBV4-3 with TRBJ1-2; 7 nucleotides match TRBD1. CDR1 LGHNA and CDR2 YSLEER come from the germline V gene. The V segment lost 0 bases and the J segment 4 bases; nucleotides outside the gene matches: 8. The CDR3 runs 16 residues. CDR3 amino acids: CASSQDRWDSPYGYTF. Here the CDR3 DNA reads TGCGCCAGCAGCCAAGATCGGTGGGACAGTCCCTATGGCTACACCTTC.